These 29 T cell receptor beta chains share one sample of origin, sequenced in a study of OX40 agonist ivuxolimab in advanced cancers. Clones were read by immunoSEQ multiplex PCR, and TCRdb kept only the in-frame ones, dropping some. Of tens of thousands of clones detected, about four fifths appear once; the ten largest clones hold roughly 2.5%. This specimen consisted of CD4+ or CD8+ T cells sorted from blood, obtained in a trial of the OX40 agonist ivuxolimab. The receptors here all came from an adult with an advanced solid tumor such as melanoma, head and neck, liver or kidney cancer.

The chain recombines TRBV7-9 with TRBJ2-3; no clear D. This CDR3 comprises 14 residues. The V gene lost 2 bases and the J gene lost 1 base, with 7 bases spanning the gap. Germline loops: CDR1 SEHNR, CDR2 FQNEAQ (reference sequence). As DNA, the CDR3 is TGTGCCAGCAGCTTAAGGCAGGGCACAGATACGCAGTATTTT. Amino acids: CASSLRQGTDTQYF. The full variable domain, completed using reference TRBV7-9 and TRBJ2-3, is DTGVSQNPRHKITKRGQNVTFRCDPISEHNRLYWYRQTLGQGPEFLTYFQNEAQLEKSRLLSDRFSAERPKGSFSTLEIQRTEQGDSAMYLCASSLRQGTDTQYFGPGTRLTVL.

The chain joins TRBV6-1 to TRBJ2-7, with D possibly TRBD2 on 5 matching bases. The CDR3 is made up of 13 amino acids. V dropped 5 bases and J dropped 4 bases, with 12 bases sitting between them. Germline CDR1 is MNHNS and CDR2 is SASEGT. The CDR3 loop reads CASSRGPGYEQYF. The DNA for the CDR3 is TGTGCCAGCAGTCGGGGTCCGGGGTACGAGCAGTACTTC.

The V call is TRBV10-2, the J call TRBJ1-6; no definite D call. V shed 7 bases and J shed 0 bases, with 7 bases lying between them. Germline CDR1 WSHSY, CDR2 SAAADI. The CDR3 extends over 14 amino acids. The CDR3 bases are TGCGCCAGCACGGGCAGCTCCTATAATTCACCCCTCCACTTT. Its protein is CASTGSSYNSPLHF.

The CDR3 spells CASRPDSNSGNTIYF. The DNA for the CDR3 is TGTGCCAGTAGACCGGACAGCAACTCTGGAAACACCATATATTTT. The V gene is TRBV19, the J gene TRBJ1-3; a weak D match, TRBD1 (6 bases). V was clipped by 6 bases and J by 0 bases, with 12 bases between them. Germline-derived CDR1 and CDR2 are LNHDA and SQIVND (reference sequence). CDR3 size: 15 residues.

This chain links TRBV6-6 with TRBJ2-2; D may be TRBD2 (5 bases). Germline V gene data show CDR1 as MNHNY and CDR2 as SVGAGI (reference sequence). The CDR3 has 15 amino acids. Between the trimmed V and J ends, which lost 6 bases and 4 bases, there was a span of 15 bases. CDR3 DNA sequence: TGTGCCAGCAGGCATCAGACTACCTTCACCGGGGAGCTGTTTTTT. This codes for CASRHQTTFTGELFF.

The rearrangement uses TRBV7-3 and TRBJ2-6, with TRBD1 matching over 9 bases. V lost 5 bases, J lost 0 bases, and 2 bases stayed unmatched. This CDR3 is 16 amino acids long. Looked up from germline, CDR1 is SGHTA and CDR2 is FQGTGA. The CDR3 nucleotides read TGTGCCAGCAGCGGACAGGGGACCTCTGGGGCCAACGTCCTGACTTTC. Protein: CASSGQGTSGANVLTF. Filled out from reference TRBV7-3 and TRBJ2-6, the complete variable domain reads GAGVSQTPSNKVTEKGKYVELRCDPISGHTALYWYRQSLGQGPEFLIYFQGTGAADDSGLPNDRFFAVRPEGSVSTLKIQRTERGDSAVYLCASSGQGTSGANVLTFGAGSRLTVL.

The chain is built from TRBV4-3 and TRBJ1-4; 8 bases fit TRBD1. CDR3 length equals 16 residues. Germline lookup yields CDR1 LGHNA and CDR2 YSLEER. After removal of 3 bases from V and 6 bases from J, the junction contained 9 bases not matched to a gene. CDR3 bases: TGCGCCAGCAGCCATTTGCCCGGGACAGGTGATGAAAAACTGTTTTTT. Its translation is CASSHLPGTGDEKLFF.

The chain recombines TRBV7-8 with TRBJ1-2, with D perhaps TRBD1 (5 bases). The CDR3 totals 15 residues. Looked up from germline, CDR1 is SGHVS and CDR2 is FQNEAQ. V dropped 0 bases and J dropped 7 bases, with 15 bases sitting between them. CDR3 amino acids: CASSLAAGRESGYTF. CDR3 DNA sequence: TGTGCCAGCAGCTTAGCCGCAGGGAGGGAAAGTGGCTACACCTTC.

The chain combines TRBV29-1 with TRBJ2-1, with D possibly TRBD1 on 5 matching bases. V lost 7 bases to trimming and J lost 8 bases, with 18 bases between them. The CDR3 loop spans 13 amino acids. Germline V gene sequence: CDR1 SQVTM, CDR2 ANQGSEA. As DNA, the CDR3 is TGCAGCGGCGAATCCCAGGGTGGGGATGAGCAGTTCTTC. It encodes CSGESQGGDEQFF.

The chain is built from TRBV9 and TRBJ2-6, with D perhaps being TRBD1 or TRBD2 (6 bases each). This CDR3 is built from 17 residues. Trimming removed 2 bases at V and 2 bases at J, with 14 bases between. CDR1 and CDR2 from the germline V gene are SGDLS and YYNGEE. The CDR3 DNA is TGTGCCAGCAGCGTGGGGGGCGGGATTGCTGGGGCCAACGTCCTGACTTTC. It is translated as CASSVGGGIAGANVLTF.

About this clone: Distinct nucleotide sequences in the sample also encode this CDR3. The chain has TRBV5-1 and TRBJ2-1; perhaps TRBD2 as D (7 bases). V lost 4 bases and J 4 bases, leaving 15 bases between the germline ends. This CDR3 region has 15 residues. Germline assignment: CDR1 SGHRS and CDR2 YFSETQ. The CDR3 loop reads CASSGGGGPYNEQFF. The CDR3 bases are TGCGCCAGCAGCGGTGGGGGGGGGCCTTACAATGAGCAGTTCTTC.

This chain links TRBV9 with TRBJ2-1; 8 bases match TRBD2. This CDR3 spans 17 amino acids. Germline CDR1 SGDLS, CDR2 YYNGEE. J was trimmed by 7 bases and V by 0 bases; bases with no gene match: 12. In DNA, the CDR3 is TGTGCCAGCAGCGTAGGGGTAGCGGGGAGTGCTGGAAATGAGCAGTTCTTC. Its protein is CASSVGVAGSAGNEQFF.

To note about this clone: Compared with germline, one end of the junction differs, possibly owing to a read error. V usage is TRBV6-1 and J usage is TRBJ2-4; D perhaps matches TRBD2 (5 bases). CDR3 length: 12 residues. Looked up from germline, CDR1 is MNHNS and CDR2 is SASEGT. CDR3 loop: CASSERVARLNF. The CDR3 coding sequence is TGTGCCAGCAGTGAAAGAGTCGCTCGACTAAACTTC.

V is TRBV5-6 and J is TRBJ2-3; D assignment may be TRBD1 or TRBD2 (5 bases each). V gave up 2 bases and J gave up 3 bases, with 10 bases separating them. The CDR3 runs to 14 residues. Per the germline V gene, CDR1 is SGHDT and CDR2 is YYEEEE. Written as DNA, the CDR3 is TGTGCCAGCAGCTTCCCTGAGGGGACAGATACGCAGTATTTT. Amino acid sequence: CASSFPEGTDTQYF.

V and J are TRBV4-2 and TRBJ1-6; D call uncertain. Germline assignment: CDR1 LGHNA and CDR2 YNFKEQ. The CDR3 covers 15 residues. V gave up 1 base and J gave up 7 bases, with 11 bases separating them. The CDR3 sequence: CASSQAEGGNSPLHF. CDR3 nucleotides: TGTGCCAGCAGCCAAGCCGAGGGAGGCAATTCACCCCTCCACTTT.

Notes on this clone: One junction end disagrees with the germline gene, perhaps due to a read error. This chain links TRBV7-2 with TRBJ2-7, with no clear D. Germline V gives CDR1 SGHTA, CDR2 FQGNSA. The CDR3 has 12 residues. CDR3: CASRQDSYEQYF. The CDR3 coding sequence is TGTGCAAGCAGGCAGGACTCCTACGAGCAGTACTTC.

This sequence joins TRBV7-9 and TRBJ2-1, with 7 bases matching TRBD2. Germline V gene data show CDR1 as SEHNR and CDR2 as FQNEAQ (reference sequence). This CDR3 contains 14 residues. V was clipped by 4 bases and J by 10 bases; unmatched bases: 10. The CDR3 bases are TGTGCCAGCAGCTGGTCCACTAGCGTCGGGGAGCAGTTCTTC. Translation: CASSWSTSVGEQFF.

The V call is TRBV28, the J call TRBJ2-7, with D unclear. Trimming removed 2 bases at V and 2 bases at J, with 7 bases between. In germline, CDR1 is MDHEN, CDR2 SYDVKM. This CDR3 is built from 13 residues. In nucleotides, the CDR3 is TGTGCCAGCAGTTTACCGCTTGCCTACGAGCAGTACTTC. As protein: CASSLPLAYEQYF.

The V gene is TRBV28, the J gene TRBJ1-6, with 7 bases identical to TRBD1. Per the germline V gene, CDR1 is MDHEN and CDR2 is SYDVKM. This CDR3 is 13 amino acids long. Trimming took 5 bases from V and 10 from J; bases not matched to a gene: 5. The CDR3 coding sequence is TGTGCCAGCAGTCGGGACAGTGACTCACCCCTCCACTTT. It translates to CASSRDSDSPLHF.

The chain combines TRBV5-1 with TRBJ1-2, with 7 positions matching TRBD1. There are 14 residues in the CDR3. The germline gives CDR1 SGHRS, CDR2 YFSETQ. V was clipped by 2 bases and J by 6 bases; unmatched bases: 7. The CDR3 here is CASSFSQGEDGYTF. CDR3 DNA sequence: TGCGCCAGCAGCTTTTCTCAGGGGGAGGATGGCTACACCTTC.

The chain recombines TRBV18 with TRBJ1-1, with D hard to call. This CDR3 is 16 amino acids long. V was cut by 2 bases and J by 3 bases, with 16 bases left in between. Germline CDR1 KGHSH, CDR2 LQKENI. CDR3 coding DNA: TGTGCCAGCTCACCAGGGTCTCCCCTTAGAGACACTGAAGCTTTCTTT. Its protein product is CASSPGSPLRDTEAFF. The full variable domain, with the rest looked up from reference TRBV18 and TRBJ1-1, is NAGVMQNPRHLVRRRGQEARLRCSPMKGHSHVYWYRQLPEEGLKFMVYLQKENIIDESGMPKERFSAEFPKEGPSILRIQQVVRGDSAAYFCASSPGSPLRDTEAFFGQGTRLTVV.

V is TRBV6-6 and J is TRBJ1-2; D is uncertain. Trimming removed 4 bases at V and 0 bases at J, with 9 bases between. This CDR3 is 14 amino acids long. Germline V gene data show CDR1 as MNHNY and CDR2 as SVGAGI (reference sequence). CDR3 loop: CASSLETTNYGYTF. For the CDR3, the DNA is TGTGCCAGCAGTTTAGAGACCACTAACTATGGCTACACCTTC.

CDR3 loop: CASSQGGASYNSPLHF. CDR3 DNA sequence: TGTGCCAGCAGCCAAGGCGGAGCAAGTTATAATTCACCCCTCCACTTT. V and J are TRBV4-2 and TRBJ1-6; D is unclear. Per germline, CDR1 LGHNA and CDR2 YNFKEQ. The CDR3 extends over 16 amino acids. The V and J ends lost 1 base and 4 bases respectively, with 11 bases between them.

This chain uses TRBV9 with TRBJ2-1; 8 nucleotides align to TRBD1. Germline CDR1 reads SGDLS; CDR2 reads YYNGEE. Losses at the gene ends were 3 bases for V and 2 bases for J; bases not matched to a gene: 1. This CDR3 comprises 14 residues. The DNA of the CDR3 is TGTGCCAGCAGCGCGGGACAGGCCTACAATGAGCAGTTCTTC. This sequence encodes CASSAGQAYNEQFF.

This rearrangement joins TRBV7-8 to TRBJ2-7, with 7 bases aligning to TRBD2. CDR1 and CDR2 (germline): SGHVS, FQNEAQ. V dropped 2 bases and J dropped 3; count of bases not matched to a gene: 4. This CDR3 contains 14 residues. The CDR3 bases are TGTGCCAGCAGCTTACGCGGGGGAGGCTACGAGCAGTACGTC. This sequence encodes CASSLRGGGYEQYV.

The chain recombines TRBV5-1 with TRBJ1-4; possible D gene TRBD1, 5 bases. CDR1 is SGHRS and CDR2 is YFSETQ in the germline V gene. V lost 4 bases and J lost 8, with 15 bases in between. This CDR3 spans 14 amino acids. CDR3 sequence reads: CASSPDTRGEKLFF. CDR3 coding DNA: TGCGCCAGCAGCCCGGACACCCGAGGGGAAAAACTGTTTTTT. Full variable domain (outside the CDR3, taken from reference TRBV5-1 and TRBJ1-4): KAGVTQTPRYLIKTRGQQVTLSCSPISGHRSVSWYQQTPGQGLQFLFEYFSETQRNKGNFPGRFSGRQFSNSRSEMNVSTLELGDSALYLCASSPDTRGEKLFFGSGTQLSVL.

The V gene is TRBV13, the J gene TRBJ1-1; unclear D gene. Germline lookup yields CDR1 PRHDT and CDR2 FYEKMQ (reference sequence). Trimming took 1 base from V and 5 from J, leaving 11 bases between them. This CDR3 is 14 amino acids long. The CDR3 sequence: CASSLVGEETEAFF. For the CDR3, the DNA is TGTGCCAGCAGCTTAGTCGGGGAGGAAACTGAAGCTTTCTTT.

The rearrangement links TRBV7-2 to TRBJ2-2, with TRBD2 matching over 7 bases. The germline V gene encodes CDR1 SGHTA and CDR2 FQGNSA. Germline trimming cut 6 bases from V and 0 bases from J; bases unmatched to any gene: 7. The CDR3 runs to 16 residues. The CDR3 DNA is TGTGCCAGCAGTTCACGCGGGGGAGCGAACACCGGGGAGCTGTTTTTT. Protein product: CASSSRGGANTGELFF. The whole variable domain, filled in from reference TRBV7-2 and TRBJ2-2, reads GAGVSQSPSNKVTEKGKDVELRCDPISGHTALYWYRQSLGQGLEFLIYFQGNSAPDKSGLPSDRFSAERTGGSVSTLTIQRTQQEDSAVYLCASSSRGGANTGELFFGEGSRLTVL.

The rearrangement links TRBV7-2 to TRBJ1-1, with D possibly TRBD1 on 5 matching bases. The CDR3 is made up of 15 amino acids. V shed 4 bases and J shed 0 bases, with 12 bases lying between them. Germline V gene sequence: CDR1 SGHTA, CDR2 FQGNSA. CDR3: CASSSLDSLNTEAFF. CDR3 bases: TGTGCCAGCAGCTCTCTAGACAGTCTGAACACTGAAGCTTTCTTT.